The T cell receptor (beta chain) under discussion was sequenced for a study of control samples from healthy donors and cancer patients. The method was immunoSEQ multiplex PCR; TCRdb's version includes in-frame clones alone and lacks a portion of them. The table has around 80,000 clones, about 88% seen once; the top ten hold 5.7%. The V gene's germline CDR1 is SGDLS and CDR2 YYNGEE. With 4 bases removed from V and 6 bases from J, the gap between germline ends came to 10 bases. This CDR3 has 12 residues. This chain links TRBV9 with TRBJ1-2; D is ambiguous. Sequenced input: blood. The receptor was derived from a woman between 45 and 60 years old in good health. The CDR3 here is CASSRGSDGYTF. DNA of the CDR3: TGTGCCAGCAGCCGAGGGTCCGATGGCTACACCTTC.